This TCR beta chain emerged from a study of identical twins. TCRdb fed the 5' RACE reads into MiXCR, producing one record per CDR3 protein. Among 300,000 to 400,000 distinct CDR3 sequences, more than 9% were seen once, and the ten largest hold roughly 7%. V dropped 1 base and J dropped 2 bases, with 3 bases sitting between them. The CDR3 loop spans 12 amino acids. The germline CDR1 and CDR2 sequences are SGHDT and YYEEEE. This clonotype has a handful of counts. These records were also assigned to another study, of yellow fever vaccine responses in identical twins.

This sequence was found in a woman aged 18-29 years in good health. The rearrangement uses TRBV5-6 and TRBJ1-1; D unclear. The specimen sequenced was CD8+ T cells sorted from blood. CDR3 nucleotide sequence: TGTGCCAGCAGCTTGTACAACACTGAAGCTTTCTTT. This translates into CASSLYNTEAFF. Supplemented by reference TRBV5-6 and TRBJ1-1, the full variable domain reads DAGVTQSPTHLIKTRGQQVTLRCSPKSGHDTVSWYQQALGQGPQFIFQYYEEEERQRGNFPDRFSGHQFPNYSSELNVNALLLGDSALYLCASSLYNTEAFFGQGTRLTVV.